This T cell receptor beta chain comes out of a study of shared clonotypes between healthy human individuals. Data came from immunoSEQ multiplex PCR; TCRdb stores just in-frame clones and leaves some out. Of roughly 2.5 million clones in the sample, approximately 94% were seen once. The CDR3 is made up of 15 amino acids. Germline CDR1 MNHNY, CDR2 SVGAGI (reference sequence). Unmatched junction bases numbered 5, after V lost 6 bases and J lost 3 bases. The sequence derives from a man aged 18 to 30 in good health. The genes are TRBV6-6 and TRBJ1-5; 10 bases are a match to TRBD1. Sequencing input: naive CD4+ T cells sorted from blood. Subset given: CD45RA+ positively selected. Written as DNA, the CDR3 is TGTGCCAGCAGCACCGGGACAGGGGTCAATCAGCCCCAGCATTTT. Translated: CASSTGTGVNQPQHF.